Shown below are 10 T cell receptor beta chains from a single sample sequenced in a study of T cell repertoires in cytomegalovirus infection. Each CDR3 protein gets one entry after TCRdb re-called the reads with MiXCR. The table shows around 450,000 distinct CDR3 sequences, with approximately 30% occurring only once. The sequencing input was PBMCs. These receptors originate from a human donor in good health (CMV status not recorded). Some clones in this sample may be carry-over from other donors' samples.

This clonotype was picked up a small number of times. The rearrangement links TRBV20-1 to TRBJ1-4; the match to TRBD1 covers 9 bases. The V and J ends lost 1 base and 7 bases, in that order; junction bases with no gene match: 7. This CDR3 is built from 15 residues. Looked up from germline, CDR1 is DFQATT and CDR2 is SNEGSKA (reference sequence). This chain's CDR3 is CSARVPGQGIEKLFF. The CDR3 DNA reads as TGCAGTGCTAGAGTACCGGGACAGGGAATTGAAAAACTGTTTTTT.

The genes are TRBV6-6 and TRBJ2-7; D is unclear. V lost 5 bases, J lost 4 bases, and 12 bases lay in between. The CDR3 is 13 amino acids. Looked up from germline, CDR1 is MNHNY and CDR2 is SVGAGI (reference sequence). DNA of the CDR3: TGTGCCAGCAGTCCCAATTCCCAATACGAGCAGTACTTC. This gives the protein CASSPNSQYEQYF.

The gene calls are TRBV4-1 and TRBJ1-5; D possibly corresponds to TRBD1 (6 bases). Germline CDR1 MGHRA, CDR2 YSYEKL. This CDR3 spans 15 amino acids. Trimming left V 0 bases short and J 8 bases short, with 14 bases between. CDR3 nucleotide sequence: TGCGCCAGCAGCCAAGAAGGAACAGGGTATAAGCCCCAGCATTTT. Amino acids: CASSQEGTGYKPQHF.

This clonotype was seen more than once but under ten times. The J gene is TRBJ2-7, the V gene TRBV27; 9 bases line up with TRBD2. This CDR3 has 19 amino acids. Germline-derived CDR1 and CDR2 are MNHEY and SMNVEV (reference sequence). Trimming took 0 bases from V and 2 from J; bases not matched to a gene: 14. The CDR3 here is CASSLSKSLAGAFTYEQYF. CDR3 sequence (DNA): TGTGCCAGCAGTTTATCGAAAAGTTTAGCGGGGGCCTTTACCTACGAGCAGTACTTC.

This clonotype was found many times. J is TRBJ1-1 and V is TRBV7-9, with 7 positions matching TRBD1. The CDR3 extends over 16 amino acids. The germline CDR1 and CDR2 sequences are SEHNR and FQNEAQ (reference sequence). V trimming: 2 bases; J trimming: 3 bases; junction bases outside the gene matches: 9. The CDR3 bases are TGTGCCAGCAGCTTAAGGACAGGCCTTGGATACACTGAAGCTTTCTTT. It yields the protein CASSLRTGLGYTEAFF.

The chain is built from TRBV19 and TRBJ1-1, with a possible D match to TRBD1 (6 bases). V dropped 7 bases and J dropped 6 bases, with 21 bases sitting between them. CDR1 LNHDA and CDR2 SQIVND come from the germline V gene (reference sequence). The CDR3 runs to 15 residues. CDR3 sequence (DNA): TGTGCCAGTACTACAGACACAGGGTCTGTCTCTGAAGCTTTCTTT. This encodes CASTTDTGSVSEAFF.

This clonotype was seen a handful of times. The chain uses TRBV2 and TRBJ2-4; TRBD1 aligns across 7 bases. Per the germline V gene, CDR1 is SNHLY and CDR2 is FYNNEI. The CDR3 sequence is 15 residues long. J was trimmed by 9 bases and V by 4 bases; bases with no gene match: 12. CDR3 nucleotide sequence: TGTGCCAGCAGTGGGGACAGTCATAGGCAAGGCATTCAGTACTTC. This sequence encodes CASSGDSHRQGIQYF.

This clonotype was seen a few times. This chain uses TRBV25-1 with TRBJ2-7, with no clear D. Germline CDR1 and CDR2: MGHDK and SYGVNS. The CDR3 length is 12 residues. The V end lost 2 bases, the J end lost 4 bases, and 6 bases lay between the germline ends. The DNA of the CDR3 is TGTGCCAGCAGTGAAAACCTTTACGAGCAGTACTTC. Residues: CASSENLYEQYF.

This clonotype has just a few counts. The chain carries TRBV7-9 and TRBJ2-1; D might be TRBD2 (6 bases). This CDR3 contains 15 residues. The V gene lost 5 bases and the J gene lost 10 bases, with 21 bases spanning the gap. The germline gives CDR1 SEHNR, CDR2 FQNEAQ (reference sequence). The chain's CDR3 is CASSGAIEAAGEQFF. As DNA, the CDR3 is TGTGCCAGCAGCGGAGCGATAGAGGCTGCGGGAGAGCAGTTCTTC. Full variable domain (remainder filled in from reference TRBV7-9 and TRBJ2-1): DTGVSQNPRHKITKRGQNVTFRCDPISEHNRLYWYRQTLGQGPEFLTYFQNEAQLEKSRLLSDRFSAERPKGSFSTLEIQRTEQGDSAMYLCASSGAIEAAGEQFFGPGTRLTVL.

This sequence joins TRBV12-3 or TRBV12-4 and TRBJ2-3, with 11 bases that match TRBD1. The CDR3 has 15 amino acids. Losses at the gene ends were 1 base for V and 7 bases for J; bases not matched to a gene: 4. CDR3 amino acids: CASSLGGTGGNTQYF. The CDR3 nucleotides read TGTGCCAGCAGTTTAGGGGGGACAGGGGGGAATACGCAGTATTTT.